This T cell receptor (beta chain) derives from a study of blood T cell repertoires in COVID-19. The overall study: PBMCs, B-cell-depleted T cells, or T cells were the source of the cDNA or gDNA that made up the material.

Patients from Seattle were sampled longitudinally, starting during active infection. Original processing notes: Amplification with reference gene primers provided the estimates of nucleated cell counts. Clones were read by immunoSEQ multiplex PCR, and TCRdb kept only the in-frame ones, dropping some. D and trimming were read from the DNA, whereas the V and J calls and clone size are those reported in that table. The sample lists around 280,000 clones, around 92% seen once, with 8.5% to 14% in the top ten. Germline assignment: CDR1 SNHLY and CDR2 FYNNEI. V lost 6 bases, J lost 7 bases, and 10 bases stayed unmatched. CDR3 length: 15 amino acids.

The origin of this receptor is a woman in her twenties or thirties with COVID-19, enrolled during active disease. Sequenced input: peripheral blood. The chain employs TRBV2 and TRBJ2-2; the match to TRBD1 covers 8 bases. CDR3 sequence reads: CASRGGRGLHGELFF. The DNA of the CDR3 is TGTGCCAGCAGGGGTGGCAGGGGGCTACACGGGGAGCTGTTTTTT. Looking up the rest from reference TRBV2 and TRBJ2-2 gives the full variable domain: EPEVTQTPSHQVTQMGQEVILRCVPISNHLYFYWYRQILGQKVEFLVSFYNNEISEKSEIFDDQFSVERPDGSNFTLKIRSTKLEDSAMYFCASRGGRGLHGELFFGEGSRLTVL.